This T cell receptor beta chain was retrieved from a study of shared T cell receptors in the human thymus. The CDR3 has 14 residues. Germline V gene data show CDR1 as PRHDT and CDR2 as FYEKMQ (reference sequence). V gave up 5 bases and J gave up 3 bases; unmatched junction bases: 4. Using immunoSEQ multiplex PCR, the repertoire was profiled, and TCRdb retains in-frame clones only, with some absent. Among hundreds of thousands of clones listed, 85% to 90% were seen once. The same sample was also studied in work on human thymus T cells. That study adds: Corrective surgery for congenital heart defects was being performed on the healthy Finnish infants who served as donors. From resections taken during corrective heart surgery, the thymus tissue was obtained. Use of V and J genes seemed skewed within the thymic and blood repertoires. Related research described thymic repertoires that were highly overlapping among unrelated individuals.

This clonotype was sampled from a boy less than two years old with a congenital heart defect. The sequenced material came from thymocytes. The J gene is TRBJ1-2, the V gene TRBV13; 9 nucleotides agree with TRBD1. The CDR3 is CASSPGQGHYGYTF. Here the CDR3 DNA reads TGTGCCAGCAGCCCGGGACAGGGACACTATGGCTACACCTTC.